This T cell receptor beta chain was identified during a study of control samples from healthy donors and cancer patients. CDR1 is MDHEN, CDR2 SYDVKM, per germline. The CDR3 runs 16 residues. With 2 bases clipped from V and 3 bases from J, the junction kept 7 bases outside the gene matches. Sequencing used immunoSEQ multiplex PCR; TCRdb keeps in-frame clones, though not all of them. The data contain 150,000 to 160,000 clones, 93% of them singletons. This chain connects TRBV28 to TRBJ2-3; TRBD2 agrees at 8 bases. The receptor was isolated from a man in his fifties or sixties in good health. Sequences were obtained from blood. CDR3 DNA: TGTGCCAGCAGTTTAATCGCGGGAGGAGGAACAGATACGCAGTATTTT. Protein product: CASSLIAGGGTDTQYF.